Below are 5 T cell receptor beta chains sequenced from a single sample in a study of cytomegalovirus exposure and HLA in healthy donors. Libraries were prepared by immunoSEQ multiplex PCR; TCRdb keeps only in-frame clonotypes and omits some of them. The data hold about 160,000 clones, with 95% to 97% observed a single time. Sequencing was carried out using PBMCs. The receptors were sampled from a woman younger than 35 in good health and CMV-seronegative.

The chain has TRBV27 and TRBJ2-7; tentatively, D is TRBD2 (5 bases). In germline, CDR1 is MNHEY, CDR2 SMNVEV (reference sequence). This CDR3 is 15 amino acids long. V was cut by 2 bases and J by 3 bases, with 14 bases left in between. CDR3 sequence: CASSLAGVWGYEQYF. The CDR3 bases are TGTGCCAGCAGTTTAGCGGGCGTTTGGGGCTACGAGCAGTACTTC.

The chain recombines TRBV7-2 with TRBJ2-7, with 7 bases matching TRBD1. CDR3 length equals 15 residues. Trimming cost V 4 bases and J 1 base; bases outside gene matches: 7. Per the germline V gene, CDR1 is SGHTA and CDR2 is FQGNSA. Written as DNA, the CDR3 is TGTGCCAGCAGCTCCACGACAGGGAGTTCCTACGAGCAGTACTTC. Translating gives CASSSTTGSSYEQYF.

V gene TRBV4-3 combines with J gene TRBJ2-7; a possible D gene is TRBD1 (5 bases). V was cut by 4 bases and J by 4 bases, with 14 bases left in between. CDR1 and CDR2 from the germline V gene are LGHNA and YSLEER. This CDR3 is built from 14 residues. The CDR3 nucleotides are TGCGCCAGCAGCCCGACAGCGTTGCAATACGAGCAGTACTTC. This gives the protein CASSPTALQYEQYF.

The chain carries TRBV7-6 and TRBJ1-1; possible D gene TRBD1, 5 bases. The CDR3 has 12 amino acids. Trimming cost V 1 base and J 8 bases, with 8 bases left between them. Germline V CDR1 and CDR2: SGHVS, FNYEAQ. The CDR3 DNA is TGTGCCAGCAGCTTAGTAGCAGGGGAAGCTTTCTTT. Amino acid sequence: CASSLVAGEAFF.

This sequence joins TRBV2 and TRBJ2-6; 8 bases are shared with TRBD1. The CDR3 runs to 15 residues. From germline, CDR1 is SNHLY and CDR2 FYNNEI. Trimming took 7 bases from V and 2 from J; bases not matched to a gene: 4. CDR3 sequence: CASKEQGAGANVLTF. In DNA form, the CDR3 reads TGTGCCAGCAAGGAACAGGGGGCTGGGGCCAACGTCCTGACTTTC.